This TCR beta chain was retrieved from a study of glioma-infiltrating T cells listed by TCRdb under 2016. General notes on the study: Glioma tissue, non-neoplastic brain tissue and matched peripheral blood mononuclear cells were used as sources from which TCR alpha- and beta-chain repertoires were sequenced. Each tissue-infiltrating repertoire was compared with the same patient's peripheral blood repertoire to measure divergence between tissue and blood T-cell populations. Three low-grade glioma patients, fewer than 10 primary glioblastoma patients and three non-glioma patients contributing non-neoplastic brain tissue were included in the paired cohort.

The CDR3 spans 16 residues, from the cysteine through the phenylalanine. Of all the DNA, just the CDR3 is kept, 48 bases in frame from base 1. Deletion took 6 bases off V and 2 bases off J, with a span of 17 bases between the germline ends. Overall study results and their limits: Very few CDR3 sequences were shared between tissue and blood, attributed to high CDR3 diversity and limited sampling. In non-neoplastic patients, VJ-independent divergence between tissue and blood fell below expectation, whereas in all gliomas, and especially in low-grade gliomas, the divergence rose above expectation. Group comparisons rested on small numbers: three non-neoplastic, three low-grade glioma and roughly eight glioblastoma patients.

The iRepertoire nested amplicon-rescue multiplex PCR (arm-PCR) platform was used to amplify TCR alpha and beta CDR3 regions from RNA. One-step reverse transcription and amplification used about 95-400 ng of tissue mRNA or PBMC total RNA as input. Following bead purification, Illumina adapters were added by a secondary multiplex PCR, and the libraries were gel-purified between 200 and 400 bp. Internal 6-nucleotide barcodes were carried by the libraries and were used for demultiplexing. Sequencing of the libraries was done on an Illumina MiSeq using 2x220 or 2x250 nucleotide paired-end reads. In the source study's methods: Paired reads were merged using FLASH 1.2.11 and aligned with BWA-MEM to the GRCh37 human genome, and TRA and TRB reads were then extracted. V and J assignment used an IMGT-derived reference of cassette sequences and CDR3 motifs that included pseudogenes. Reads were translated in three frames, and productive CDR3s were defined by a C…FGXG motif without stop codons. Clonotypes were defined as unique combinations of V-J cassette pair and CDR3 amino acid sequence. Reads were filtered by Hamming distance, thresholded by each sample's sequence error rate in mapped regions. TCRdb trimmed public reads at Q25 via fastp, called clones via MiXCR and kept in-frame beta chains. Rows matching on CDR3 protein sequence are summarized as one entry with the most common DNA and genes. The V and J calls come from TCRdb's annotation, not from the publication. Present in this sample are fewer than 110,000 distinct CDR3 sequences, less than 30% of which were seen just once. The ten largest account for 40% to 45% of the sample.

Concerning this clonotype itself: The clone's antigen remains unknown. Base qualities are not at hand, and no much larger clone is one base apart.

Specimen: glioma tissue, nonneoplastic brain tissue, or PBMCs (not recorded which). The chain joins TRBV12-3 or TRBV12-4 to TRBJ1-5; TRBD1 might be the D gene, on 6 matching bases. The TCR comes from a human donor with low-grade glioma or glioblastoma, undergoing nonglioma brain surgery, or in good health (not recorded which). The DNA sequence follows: TGTGCCAGCAGCCACATGGGGGGGGCTGGCAATCAGCCCCAGCATTTT. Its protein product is CASSHMGGAGNQPQHF.